This is a list of T cell receptor beta chains from one sample in a study of blood T cell repertoires in COVID-19. Profiling relied on immunoSEQ multiplex PCR, and the TCRdb table lists in-frame clones only, not all of them. The sample shows 70,000 to 80,000 clones, roughly 80% of them seen only once. The source material was peripheral blood. The source of these receptors is a human donor in a cohort sampled during active COVID-19. CDR3s include the opening cysteine and the closing phenylalanine or tryptophan. The order of the fields is clone size, V gene, D gene, J gene, CDR3 protein, CDR3 DNA. The D gene is left open where the match is weak. Some rows mark clone size as missing; the rest say once, few, many or name a class of expanded clone.

clone_size: NA; v_call: TRBV10-1; d_call: NA; j_call: TRBJ2-5; cdr3_aa: CASPARRIPQETQYF; cdr3_nt: TGCGCCAGCCCGGCGAGGCGGATCCCTCAAGAGACCCAGTACTTC
clone_size: few; v_call: TRBV19; d_call: NA; j_call: TRBJ1-5; cdr3_aa: CASSIGQGGILGNQPQHF; cdr3_nt: TGTGCCAGTAGTATTGGGCAGGGAGGTATACTCGGCAATCAGCCCCAGCATTTT
clone_size: NA; v_call: TRBV4-1; d_call: TRBD1; j_call: TRBJ2-7; cdr3_aa: CASSRGTGDYKEQYF; cdr3_nt: TGCGCCAGCAGCCGAGGGACAGGGGACTATAAGGAGCAGTACTTC
clone_size: NA; v_call: TRBV28; d_call: NA; j_call: TRBJ2-7; cdr3_aa: CASRGRYEQYF; cdr3_nt: TGTGCCAGCAGGGGCCGCTACGAGCAGTACTTC
clone_size: NA; v_call: TRBV6-6; d_call: NA; j_call: TRBJ2-5; cdr3_aa: CASSQDTEETQYF; cdr3_nt: TGTGCCAGCAGTCAGGACACTGAAGAGACCCAGTACTTC
clone_size: NA; v_call: TRBV6-5; d_call: NA; j_call: TRBJ2-3; cdr3_aa: CATRSGGTDTQYF; cdr3_nt: TGTGCCACCCGTTCGGGGGGCACAGATACGCAGTATTTT
clone_size: NA; v_call: TRBV7-8; d_call: NA; j_call: TRBJ2-5; cdr3_aa: CASSETGTQRETQYF; cdr3_nt: TGTGCCAGCAGCGAAACCGGGACTCAGAGAGAGACCCAGTACTTC
clone_size: NA; v_call: TRBV6-5; d_call: TRBD2; j_call: TRBJ2-5; cdr3_aa: CASSRLASETQYF; cdr3_nt: TGTGCCAGCAGTCGACTAGCGTCAGAGACCCAGTACTTC
clone_size: NA; v_call: TRBV7-9; d_call: TRBD1; j_call: TRBJ1-1; cdr3_aa: CASTEAGGNTEAFF; cdr3_nt: TGTGCCAGCACCGAGGCAGGGGGGAACACTGAAGCTTTCTTT
clone_size: NA; v_call: TRBV6-5; d_call: TRBD1; j_call: TRBJ1-2; cdr3_aa: CASTEGVGRGSGYTF; cdr3_nt: TGTGCCAGCACCGAAGGGGTCGGCAGGGGGAGCGGCTACACCTTC
clone_size: NA; v_call: TRBV6-1; d_call: NA; j_call: TRBJ1-6; cdr3_aa: CASSEGRRIYSPLHF; cdr3_nt: TGTGCCAGCAGTGAAGGGCGGCGGATATATTCACCCCTCCACTTT
clone_size: NA; v_call: TRBV5-1; d_call: NA; j_call: TRBJ2-6; cdr3_aa: CASSYGVSGANVLTF; cdr3_nt: TGCGCCAGCAGCTACGGGGTTAGTGGGGCCAACGTCCTGACTTTC
clone_size: NA; v_call: TRBV28; d_call: NA; j_call: TRBJ2-4; cdr3_aa: CASARGDNIQYF; cdr3_nt: TGTGCCAGCGCCAGGGGTGATAACATTCAGTACTTC
clone_size: NA; v_call: TRBV9; d_call: NA; j_call: TRBJ2-6; cdr3_aa: CASSPGGMVTGANVLTF; cdr3_nt: TGTGCCAGCAGCCCCGGGGGAATGGTTACTGGGGCCAACGTCCTGACTTTC
clone_size: NA; v_call: TRBV14; d_call: NA; j_call: TRBJ1-2; cdr3_aa: CASSQGRGYGYTF; cdr3_nt: TGTGCCAGCAGCCAGGGCAGGGGCTATGGCTACACCTTC
clone_size: NA; v_call: TRBV19; d_call: NA; j_call: TRBJ2-1; cdr3_aa: CASSSLASSSQDEQFF; cdr3_nt: TGTGCCAGTAGTTCTCTAGCCTCCTCATCTCAGGATGAGCAGTTCTTC
clone_size: NA; v_call: TRBV6-5; d_call: NA; j_call: TRBJ2-7; cdr3_aa: CASSYSPREFEQYF; cdr3_nt: TGTGCCAGCAGTTACTCCCCTAGAGAGTTTGAGCAGTACTTC
clone_size: NA; v_call: TRBV7-9; d_call: TRBD1; j_call: TRBJ2-6; cdr3_aa: CASSPRQGTGANVLTF; cdr3_nt: TGTGCCAGCAGCCCCCGACAGGGAACTGGGGCCAACGTCCTGACTTTC
clone_size: NA; v_call: TRBV6-1; d_call: NA; j_call: TRBJ2-7; cdr3_aa: CASSEPGLGSYEQYF; cdr3_nt: TGTGCCAGCAGTGAACCGGGATTGGGTTCCTACGAGCAGTACTTC
clone_size: NA; v_call: TRBV5-8; d_call: TRBD2; j_call: TRBJ2-5; cdr3_aa: CASSGGELWSLETQYF; cdr3_nt: TGTGCCAGCAGCGGGGGGGAACTTTGGAGTCTCGAGACCCAGTACTTC
clone_size: NA; v_call: TRBV2; d_call: NA; j_call: TRBJ1-3; cdr3_aa: CASSERGNSGNTIYF; cdr3_nt: TGTGCCAGCAGTGAAAGGGGGAACTCTGGAAACACCATATATTTT
clone_size: NA; v_call: TRBV28; d_call: NA; j_call: TRBJ1-2; cdr3_aa: CASSFWEEDGYTF; cdr3_nt: TGTGCCAGCAGTTTTTGGGAGGAGGATGGCTACACCTTC
clone_size: NA; v_call: TRBV11-2; d_call: NA; j_call: TRBJ2-3; cdr3_aa: CASSPGVVSTDTQYF; cdr3_nt: TGTGCCAGCAGCCCCGGGGTCGTCAGCACAGATACGCAGTATTTT
clone_size: NA; v_call: TRBV6-5; d_call: TRBD2; j_call: TRBJ2-7; cdr3_aa: CASSYSMTSGRDEQYF; cdr3_nt: TGTGCCAGCAGTTACTCGATGACTAGCGGGAGGGACGAGCAGTACTTC
clone_size: NA; v_call: TRBV15; d_call: NA; j_call: TRBJ2-7; cdr3_aa: CATSRDAVTSSYEQYF; cdr3_nt: TGTGCCACCAGCAGAGATGCCGTTACATCCTCCTACGAGCAGTACTTC
clone_size: NA; v_call: TRBV7-3; d_call: TRBD1; j_call: TRBJ2-7; cdr3_aa: CASSRDSSYEQYF; cdr3_nt: TGTGCCAGCAGCAGGGACAGCTCCTACGAGCAGTACTTC
clone_size: once; v_call: TRBV19; d_call: TRBD1; j_call: TRBJ1-1; cdr3_aa: CASRTGTVNTEAFF; cdr3_nt: TGTGCCAGTCGAACCGGGACAGTGAACACTGAAGCTTTCTTT
clone_size: few; v_call: TRBV7-9; d_call: NA; j_call: TRBJ1-1; cdr3_aa: CASSPRRSPDTEAFF; cdr3_nt: TGTGCCAGCAGCCCCCGTAGAAGTCCGGACACTGAAGCTTTCTTT
clone_size: NA; v_call: TRBV7-9; d_call: NA; j_call: TRBJ1-4; cdr3_aa: CASSFATVGGEKLFF; cdr3_nt: TGTGCCAGCAGCTTCGCAACTGTGGGAGGGGAAAAACTGTTTTTT
clone_size: NA; v_call: TRBV3-1/TRBV3-2; d_call: TRBD2; j_call: TRBJ2-1; cdr3_aa: CASSQAWGGYNEQFF; cdr3_nt: TGTGCCAGCAGCCAAGCGTGGGGGGGCTACAATGAGCAGTTCTTC
clone_size: NA; v_call: TRBV28; d_call: NA; j_call: TRBJ1-2; cdr3_aa: CASSLGYNSPGGGYTF; cdr3_nt: TGTGCCAGCAGTTTGGGATACAACTCTCCTGGAGGTGGCTACACCTTC
clone_size: NA; v_call: TRBV19; d_call: NA; j_call: TRBJ1-1; cdr3_aa: CASSIDRSRGDTEAFF; cdr3_nt: TGTGCCAGTAGTATAGATCGAAGCAGGGGCGACACTGAAGCTTTCTTT
clone_size: once; v_call: TRBV19; d_call: TRBD1; j_call: TRBJ1-4; cdr3_aa: CASSIQGATNEKLFF; cdr3_nt: TGTGCCAGTAGTATACAGGGGGCGACTAATGAAAAACTGTTTTTT
clone_size: NA; v_call: TRBV5-5; d_call: TRBD1; j_call: TRBJ1-1; cdr3_aa: CASSLFRTGSSAEAFF; cdr3_nt: TGTGCCAGCAGCTTGTTTAGGACAGGGTCATCCGCTGAAGCTTTCTTT
clone_size: NA; v_call: TRBV28; d_call: TRBD2; j_call: TRBJ2-3; cdr3_aa: CASSSLAGIFASTDTQYF; cdr3_nt: TGTGCCAGCAGTTCTTTAGCGGGGATTTTTGCTAGCACAGATACGCAGTATTTT
clone_size: few; v_call: TRBV5-4; d_call: NA; j_call: TRBJ2-1; cdr3_aa: CASSLAYEQFF; cdr3_nt: TGTGCCAGCAGCTTAGCCTATGAGCAGTTCTTC
clone_size: NA; v_call: TRBV7-9; d_call: TRBD1; j_call: TRBJ2-1; cdr3_aa: CASSLGPGQGGFF; cdr3_nt: TGTGCCAGCAGCTTAGGCCCGGGACAGGGCGGGTTCTTC
clone_size: NA; v_call: TRBV25-1; d_call: NA; j_call: TRBJ2-5; cdr3_aa: CASSVAPGVAGETQYF; cdr3_nt: TGTGCCAGCAGTGTAGCCCCGGGGGTAGCTGGGGAGACCCAGTACTTC
clone_size: once; v_call: TRBV19; d_call: NA; j_call: TRBJ1-2; cdr3_aa: CASSPPYDRSYGYTF; cdr3_nt: TGTGCCAGTAGTCCACCCTATGACAGAAGCTATGGCTACACCTTC
clone_size: NA; v_call: TRBV9; d_call: TRBD2; j_call: TRBJ2-5; cdr3_aa: CASSVGGTSGVETQYF; cdr3_nt: TGTGCCAGCAGCGTAGGTGGGACTAGCGGGGTTGAGACCCAGTACTTC
clone_size: NA; v_call: TRBV6-6; d_call: NA; j_call: TRBJ1-2; cdr3_aa: CASSPFDRIIYGYTF; cdr3_nt: TGTGCCAGCAGTCCCTTCGACAGGATTATCTATGGCTACACCTTC
clone_size: NA; v_call: TRBV18; d_call: TRBD1; j_call: TRBJ1-2; cdr3_aa: CASSPLGQGASTYGYTF; cdr3_nt: TGTGCCAGCTCACCCCTCGGACAGGGGGCTTCAACCTATGGCTACACCTTC
clone_size: NA; v_call: TRBV6-5; d_call: NA; j_call: TRBJ1-1; cdr3_aa: CASTYRERNTEAFF; cdr3_nt: TGTGCCAGCACCTACAGGGAGAGGAACACTGAAGCTTTCTTT
clone_size: NA; v_call: TRBV7-8; d_call: TRBD2; j_call: TRBJ2-7; cdr3_aa: CASSRTSGIRNSYEQYF; cdr3_nt: TGTGCCAGCAGCCGGACTAGCGGGATCCGTAACTCCTACGAGCAGTACTTC
clone_size: once; v_call: TRBV7-8; d_call: TRBD2; j_call: TRBJ2-3; cdr3_aa: CASSPRLAGESGTDTQYF; cdr3_nt: TGTGCCAGCAGCCCGAGACTAGCGGGAGAGTCTGGCACAGATACGCAGTATTTT
clone_size: NA; v_call: TRBV14; d_call: NA; j_call: TRBJ2-7; cdr3_aa: CASSQVYSGSSYEQYF; cdr3_nt: TGTGCCAGCAGCCAAGTTTATTCCGGGAGCTCCTACGAGCAGTACTTC